Shown below are 24 T cell receptor beta chains from a single sample sequenced in a study of T cells in Graves' hyperthyroidism and ophthalmopathy. Amplification of TCR beta CDR3 regions was performed using RNA transcripts as template. Using the HTBI primer set, a first-round RT-PCR was run on the TCR CDR3. Each CDR3 protein is one row after TCRdb ran MiXCR on the multiplex PCR reads. In the table there are 500,000 or so distinct CDR3 sequences, 15% to 20% of which are singletons. The sample was blood. The receptors were gathered from a woman under 40 with Graves' ophthalmopathy.

This chain links TRBV19 with TRBJ2-7; TRBD1 agrees at 12 bases. Per germline, CDR1 LNHDA and CDR2 SQIVND (reference sequence). The J segment lost 0 bases and the V segment lost 5 bases, leaving 14 bases of the junction unmatched. The CDR3 loop spans 19 amino acids. This CDR3 is CASSRPTGTGGQSSYEQYF. Written as DNA, the CDR3 is TGTGCCAGTAGTCGTCCGACCGGGACAGGGGGCCAGAGCTCCTACGAGCAGTACTTC.

This clonotype was counted ten times or more. The CDR3 here is CASSRTTGDFTDTQYF. The CDR3 region has the DNA TGTGCCAGCAGCCGAACGACGGGGGATTTCACAGATACGCAGTATTTT. The chain joins TRBV6-2 or TRBV6-3 to TRBJ2-3; tentative D call: TRBD2 (6 bases). The CDR3 covers 16 residues. With 6 bases removed from V and 2 bases from J, the gap between germline ends came to 18 bases. Germline V gene data show CDR1 as MNHEY and CDR2 as SVGEGT.

This clonotype was counted many times. The rearrangement uses TRBV11-2 and TRBJ1-1, with 8 bases aligning to TRBD1. The germline gives CDR1 SGHAT, CDR2 FQNNGV. This CDR3 is built from 13 residues. After removal of 6 bases from V and 2 bases from J, the junction contained 2 bases not matched to a gene. The CDR3 spells CASRQGVNTEAFF. DNA of the CDR3: TGTGCCAGCAGACAGGGGGTTAACACTGAAGCTTTCTTT. Looking up the rest from reference TRBV11-2 and TRBJ1-1 gives the full variable domain: EAGVAQSPRYKIIEKRQSVAFWCNPISGHATLYWYQQILGQGPKLLIQFQNNGVVDDSQLPKDRFSAERLKGVDSTLKIQPAKLEDSAVYLCASRQGVNTEAFFGQGTRLTVV.

At least ten counts were recorded for this clonotype. The J gene is TRBJ2-1, the V gene TRBV5-1; 7 bases line up with TRBD1. J gave up 2 bases and V 1 base, and 6 bases lay outside the gene matches. Germline V gene data show CDR1 as SGHRS and CDR2 as YFSETQ. The CDR3 sequence is 16 residues long. CDR3 residues: CASSLNEGGPYNEQFF. The CDR3 DNA is TGCGCCAGCAGCTTGAACGAAGGGGGCCCCTACAATGAGCAGTTCTTC.

This clonotype was detected ten times or more. The rearrangement uses TRBV7-2 and TRBJ1-5; TRBD1 is a possible D gene (6 bases). Germline CDR1 is SGHTA and CDR2 is FQGNSA. Trimming stripped 5 bases from V and 6 bases from J, with 8 bases between. This CDR3 has 12 amino acids. The CDR3 protein is CASSQGPQPQHF. DNA of the CDR3: TGTGCCAGCAGCCAGGGGCCTCAGCCCCAGCATTTT.

The chain has TRBV28 and TRBJ1-3; no clear D. Germline-derived CDR1 and CDR2 are MDHEN and SYDVKM. The CDR3 is made up of 13 amino acids. V was shortened by 9 bases and J by 2 bases, with 11 bases between the two germline ends. CDR3: CASADPAGNTIYF. CDR3 sequence (DNA): TGTGCCAGTGCGGACCCGGCTGGAAACACCATATATTTT.

This clonotype showed up many times. The J gene is TRBJ2-1, the V gene TRBV6-1, with D uncertain. This CDR3 has 14 residues. The V and J ends lost 0 bases and 5 bases respectively, with 8 bases between them. Germline V gene lookup returns CDR1 MNHNS and CDR2 SASEGT. CDR3 residues: CASSEAGPNNEQFF. The CDR3 DNA sequence: TGTGCCAGCAGTGAAGCGGGCCCCAACAATGAGCAGTTCTTC.

The chain combines TRBV20-1 with TRBJ1-1; D unclear. The CDR3 sequence is 16 residues long. Trimming removed 0 bases at V and 0 bases at J, with 14 bases between. The germline V gene encodes CDR1 DFQATT and CDR2 SNEGSKA (reference sequence). The chain's CDR3 is CSAREVPGPLNTEAFF. CDR3 bases: TGCAGTGCTAGAGAAGTGCCCGGACCATTGAACACTGAAGCTTTCTTT.

This clonotype was recorded many times. The rearrangement links TRBV20-1 to TRBJ1-3; D ambiguous. With 0 bases removed from V and 2 bases from J, the gap between germline ends came to 14 bases. Looked up from germline, CDR1 is DFQATT and CDR2 is SNEGSKA (reference sequence). This CDR3 contains 16 residues. In DNA, the CDR3 is TGCAGTGCTAGAGATTTGCGGGAGTTCCCTGGAAACACCATATATTTT. It specifies CSARDLREFPGNTIYF.

This clonotype was seen a handful of times. The chain has TRBV6-2 or TRBV6-3 and TRBJ2-1; D perhaps matches TRBD2 (5 bases). Germline CDR1 reads MNHEY; CDR2 reads SVGEGT. V lost 7 bases and J 4 bases, leaving 20 bases between the germline ends. There are 16 residues in the CDR3. In DNA, the CDR3 is TGTGCCAGCAATACCCCTGATAGCGTCGGATACAATGAGCAGTTCTTC. Protein sequence: CASNTPDSVGYNEQFF.

This sequence joins TRBV19 and TRBJ2-3; 10 nucleotides line up with TRBD1. CDR3 length equals 16 residues. J lost 4 bases, V lost 4 bases, and 8 bases had no gene match. Looked up from germline, CDR1 is LNHDA and CDR2 is SQIVND (reference sequence). Written as DNA, the CDR3 is TGTGCCAGTAGTACAATGGGACAGGGGCATCCAGATACGCAGTATTTT. Translated: CASSTMGQGHPDTQYF. The full variable domain, with the rest looked up from reference TRBV19 and TRBJ2-3, is DGGITQSPKYLFRKEGQNVTLSCEQNLNHDAMYWYRQDPGQGLRLIYYSQIVNDFQKGDIAEGYSVSREKKESFPLTVTSAQKNPTAFYLCASSTMGQGHPDTQYFGPGTRLTVL.

The rearrangement links TRBV19 to TRBJ1-1, with D uncertain. V was pared by 1 base and J by 5 bases, with 8 bases between. The CDR3 is 13 amino acids. Germline values: CDR1 LNHDA, CDR2 SQIVND (reference sequence). CDR3 sequence reads: CASSIVGETEAFF. The CDR3, as DNA: TGTGCCAGTAGTATAGTCGGGGAAACTGAAGCTTTCTTT.

The chain is built from TRBV30 and TRBJ2-5; the D gene could be TRBD1 or TRBD2 (5 bases each). The CDR3 has 13 residues. Germline CDR1 GTSNPN, CDR2 SVGIG (reference sequence). V was shortened by 5 bases and J by 5 bases, with 15 bases between the two germline ends. The CDR3 sequence: CAWGRGVGETQYF. The DNA for the CDR3 is TGTGCCTGGGGAAGAGGGGTAGGGGAGACCCAGTACTTC.

This clonotype was found many times. The V and J genes are TRBV28 and TRBJ2-1, with D possibly matching TRBD2 (6 bases). Germline lookup yields CDR1 MDHEN and CDR2 SYDVKM. V was pared by 3 bases and J by 7 bases, with 13 bases between. The CDR3 has 14 amino acids. CDR3 amino acids: CASSFGGDGNEQFF. CDR3 coding DNA: TGTGCCAGCAGTTTCGGGGGAGACGGGAATGAGCAGTTCTTC.

The V gene is TRBV4-1, the J gene TRBJ1-3; D remains unclear. The CDR3 sequence is 16 residues long. Germline CDR1 MGHRA, CDR2 YSYEKL. V was clipped by 5 bases and J by 0 bases, with 14 bases between them. In DNA form, the CDR3 reads TGCGCCAGCAGCTCTGCGTCGTCTTTCTCTGGAAACACCATATATTTT. It is translated as CASSSASSFSGNTIYF.

This clonotype was seen ten or more times. The J gene is TRBJ1-2, the V gene TRBV6-1; tentatively, D is TRBD1 (6 bases). V shed 6 bases and J shed 8 bases, with 16 bases lying between them. CDR3 length: 13 amino acids. Per the germline V gene, CDR1 is MNHNS and CDR2 is SASEGT. CDR3 in amino acids: CASRQGQRQGYTF. For the CDR3, the DNA is TGTGCCAGCAGACAGGGCCAGCGGCAAGGCTACACCTTC.

This clonotype has at least ten counts. The J gene is TRBJ2-3, the V gene TRBV12-3 or TRBV12-4; D is unclear. The ends were cut back, 3 bases at V and 6 bases at J, with 10 bases in the middle. The CDR3 sequence is 13 residues long. The CDR3 DNA follows: TGTGCCAGCAGTTTTTCCCCATCGGATACGCAGTATTTT. Encoded protein: CASSFSPSDTQYF.

This clonotype was detected only a few times. The chain recombines TRBV29-1 with TRBJ1-1; 8 nucleotides agree with TRBD1. The CDR3 has 15 amino acids. Germline V CDR1 and CDR2: SQVTM, ANQGSEA. The junction had 9 bases not matched to a gene; V was cut back by 2 bases and J by 4 bases. CDR3 amino acids: CSVEKGTGGGTEAFF. DNA of the CDR3: TGCAGCGTTGAAAAGGGTACAGGGGGTGGCACTGAAGCTTTCTTT.

This chain joins TRBV19 and TRBJ2-1; 12 nucleotides agree with TRBD2. The CDR3 runs 18 residues. The V gene end was trimmed by 5 bases and the J gene end by 6 bases; junction bases not matched to a gene: 14. Germline lookup yields CDR1 LNHDA and CDR2 SQIVND (reference sequence). This CDR3 reads CASSPGTSGLLGRNEQFF. The CDR3 nucleotides read TGTGCCAGTAGTCCTGGGACTAGCGGGCTCCTAGGGCGCAATGAGCAGTTCTTC.

This clonotype was observed many times. The V and J genes are TRBV7-2 and TRBJ1-5, with D uncertain. Germline V gives CDR1 SGHTA, CDR2 FQGNSA. This CDR3 region has 13 residues. The germline V and J ends were trimmed by 1 base and 4 bases, with 5 bases remaining between them. The CDR3 nucleotides are TGTGCCAGCAGCTTAGGGCCAAATCAGCCCCAGCATTTT. Protein sequence: CASSLGPNQPQHF.

This sequence joins TRBV9 and TRBJ1-1; no clear D. CDR1 is SGDLS, CDR2 YYNGEE, per germline. Trimming removed 0 bases at V and 2 bases at J, with 8 bases between. CDR3 size: 14 residues. CDR3 bases: TGTGCCAGCAGCGTAGTCGGTGTAAACACTGAAGCTTTCTTT. It yields the protein CASSVVGVNTEAFF.

To note about this clonotype: A much larger clone lies one base from this, so it may be a read error. The chain joins TRBV28 to TRBJ2-3, with D possibly matching TRBD2 (5 bases). V was trimmed by 3 bases and J by 0 bases, leaving 10 bases between them. Germline CDR1 and CDR2: MDHEN and SYDVKM. CDR3 length equals 15 residues. CDR3 in amino acids: CASSFRGFSTDTQYF. DNA for the CDR3: TGTGCCAGCAGTTTTCGGGGATTCAGCACAGATACGCAGTATTTT.

This clonotype has ten or more counts. V and J are TRBV18 and TRBJ1-1; 7 bases match TRBD1. Germline V CDR1 and CDR2: KGHSH, LQKENI. V lost 0 bases, J lost 8 bases, and 9 bases stayed unmatched. This CDR3 is built from 15 residues. CDR3: CASSPPKQGLREAFF. In DNA form, the CDR3 reads TGTGCCAGCTCACCACCCAAACAGGGGTTAAGAGAAGCTTTCTTT.

This clonotype was observed at least ten times. This chain uses TRBV28 with TRBJ2-3; D unresolved. This CDR3 has 15 residues. The V end was cut by 2 bases, the J end by 0 bases, with 9 bases between. Germline-derived CDR1 and CDR2 are MDHEN and SYDVKM. DNA for the CDR3: TGTGCCAGCAGTTTAATGGTTACTAGCACAGATACGCAGTATTTT. Its translation: CASSLMVTSTDTQYF.